The rows below give T cell receptor beta chains drawn from one sample of a study of cytomegalovirus exposure and HLA in healthy donors. Profiled with immunoSEQ multiplex PCR; TCRdb holds only in-frame clones, not every one. This table has approximately 99,000 clones, approximately 81% appearing once. The source material was PBMCs. The receptors originated from a male donor in good health and CMV-seropositive. Each CDR3 is given with its conserved first and last residue. A D gene is named only where the DNA matches it firmly. The size of a clone is reported for some rows only, either as once, few or many, or as a class for expanded clones.

>NA|TRBV30|TRBD1|TRBJ2-7|14
TGTGCCTGGAGTGTACAAGGGGGCCCCACCGAGCAGTACTTC
CAWSVQGGPTEQYF
>NA|TRBV7-8|TRBD1|TRBJ1-5|19
TGTGCCAGCAGCTTAAGAGGGGGCTTCGAGGGTACGAGCAATCAGCCCCAGCATTTT
CASSLRGGFEGTSNQPQHF
>few|TRBV5-1|NA|TRBJ1-2|14
TGCGCCAGCAGGTTAAACGGGGATAACTATGGCTACACCTTC
CASRLNGDNYGYTF
>NA|TRBV30|TRBD2|TRBJ2-7|12
TGTGCCTGGAGTCCTAGCGGGAGCGAGCAGTACTTC
CAWSPSGSEQYF
>NA|TRBV7-8|TRBD2|TRBJ2-2|16
TGTGCCAGCAGCCCACGGACTAGCGGGGGGACCGGGGAGCTGTTTTTT
CASSPRTSGGTGELFF
>NA|TRBV4-2|TRBD1|TRBJ2-7|15
TGTGCCAGCAGCCAAGATCTAGGGGGCGGGTACGAGCAGTACTTC
CASSQDLGGGYEQYF
>once|TRBV14|TRBD1|TRBJ1-4|16
TGTGCCAGCAGCCAAGATGCGACAGGGGCGGGTGAAAAACTGTTTTTT
CASSQDATGAGEKLFF
>once|TRBV7-3|NA|TRBJ2-7|14
TGTGCCAGCAGCCCAAAGGGGGACACCTACGAGCAGTACTTC
CASSPKGDTYEQYF
>NA|TRBV27|TRBD1|TRBJ2-1|14
TGTGCCAGCAGTCCTAAAGCAACAGGGGGTGAGCAGTTCTTC
CASSPKATGGEQFF
>NA|TRBV9|TRBD1|TRBJ2-7|14
TGTGCCAGCAGCGTAGGAGGGACAGGGATCGAGCAGTACTTC
CASSVGGTGIEQYF
>NA|TRBV5-4|TRBD1|TRBJ2-5|14
TGTGCCAGCAGCTTTGACAGGGAGAGGGAGACCCAGTACTTC
CASSFDRERETQYF
>NA|TRBV5-4|NA|TRBJ1-1|15
TGTGCCAGCAGCTTGACAGGGAAGGGAGGGACTGAAGCTTTCTTT
CASSLTGKGGTEAFF
>NA|TRBV29-1|TRBD2|TRBJ2-7|15
TGCAGCGTTGAAGGGATAGCGGGGCAAGGGTACGAGCAGTACTTC
CSVEGIAGQGYEQYF
>NA|TRBV2|NA|TRBJ1-4|13
TGTGCCAGCAGTGGCCAGGGGAATGAAAAACTGTTTTTT
CASSGQGNEKLFF
>NA|TRBV30|NA|TRBJ1-2|12
TGTGCCTGGAACAACAGGGTGGGCGGCTACACCTTC
CAWNNRVGGYTF